Below are 8 T cell receptor beta chains sequenced from a single sample in a study of blood T cell repertoires in COVID-19. Clones were read by immunoSEQ multiplex PCR, and TCRdb kept only the in-frame ones, dropping some. The data contain over 130,000 clones, 80% to 85% of them singletons. The sample comprised peripheral blood. The receptors originated from a human donor in a cohort sampled during active COVID-19.

The chain combines TRBV10-2 with TRBJ2-3; 7 bases fit TRBD2. The CDR3 covers 15 residues. The ends lost 3 bases at V and 4 bases at J; junction bases unmatched: 7. Germline CDR1 WSHSY, CDR2 SAAADI. CDR3: CASSDPGGTPDTQYF. CDR3 nucleotides: TGCGCCAGCAGTGACCCCGGGGGGACCCCAGATACGCAGTATTTT.

The rearrangement uses TRBV7-2 and TRBJ2-2; D is ambiguous. Germline CDR1 reads SGHTA; CDR2 reads FQGNSA. The V and J ends lost 4 bases and 5 bases respectively, with 17 bases between them. CDR3 size: 16 residues. The CDR3, as DNA: TGTGCCAGCAGCTCCCTGACAACCCTTGGTACCGGGGAGCTGTTTTTT. Translating it yields CASSSLTTLGTGELFF.

This clone has a single count. The sample holds other DNA sequences that translate to the same CDR3. This chain uses TRBV18 with TRBJ1-1; tentatively, D is TRBD1 (6 bases). The CDR3 spans 13 residues. V was pared by 2 bases and J by 4 bases, with 8 bases between. Germline V CDR1 and CDR2: KGHSH, LQKENI. CDR3 coding DNA: TGTGCCAGCTCACCAACAGGGAGCACTGAAGCTTTCTTT. Translating gives CASSPTGSTEAFF.

The rearrangement uses TRBV10-2 and TRBJ2-5; tentative D call: TRBD1 (5 bases). Germline V gene sequence: CDR1 WSHSY, CDR2 SAAADI. V gave up 3 bases and J gave up 3 bases, with 8 bases separating them. CDR3 size: 13 residues. The CDR3: CASSEGAKETQYF. As DNA, the CDR3 is TGCGCCAGCAGTGAAGGGGCAAAAGAGACCCAGTACTTC.

This clone is a singleton in its sample. This rearrangement joins TRBV19 to TRBJ2-7; TRBD1 matches at 9 bases. The CDR3 is 13 residues long. With 4 bases clipped from V and 5 bases from J, the junction kept 3 bases outside the gene matches. Germline V CDR1 and CDR2: LNHDA, SQIVND (reference sequence). CDR3 DNA: TGTGCCAGTAGTAGGGACAGGGCCAACGAGCAGTACTTC. Encoded protein: CASSRDRANEQYF.

The chain couples TRBV18 to TRBJ2-7; a possible D gene is TRBD2 (7 bases). This CDR3 has 15 amino acids. Trimming took off 0 bases at V and 6 bases at J, with 15 bases between the two ends. Germline CDR1 and CDR2: KGHSH and LQKENI. Here the CDR3 reads CASSPPVEGGFEQYF. CDR3 in DNA: TGTGCCAGCTCACCACCGGTGGAGGGGGGGTTCGAGCAGTACTTC. The full variable domain, with the rest looked up from reference TRBV18 and TRBJ2-7, is NAGVMQNPRHLVRRRGQEARLRCSPMKGHSHVYWYRQLPEEGLKFMVYLQKENIIDESGMPKERFSAEFPKEGPSILRIQQVVRGDSAAYFCASSPPVEGGFEQYFGPGTRLTVT.

This chain joins TRBV9 and TRBJ2-3, with 7 bases aligning to TRBD1. The J segment lost 2 bases and the V segment lost 2 bases, leaving 5 bases of the junction unmatched. The CDR3 consists of 15 residues. Per germline, CDR1 SGDLS and CDR2 YYNGEE. DNA of the CDR3: TGTGCCAGCAGCGTGGCACAGGGGAACACAGATACGCAGTATTTT. Protein sequence: CASSVAQGNTDTQYF.

CDR3 amino acids: CASTKGASGGAFPYEQYF. The CDR3 nucleotides read TGTGCCAGCACTAAAGGGGCTAGCGGGGGGGCATTCCCCTACGAGCAGTACTTC. The J gene is TRBJ2-7, the V gene TRBV7-2, with 12 positions matching TRBD2. Germline values: CDR1 SGHTA, CDR2 FQGNSA. The J segment lost 2 bases and the V segment lost 7 bases, leaving 15 bases of the junction unmatched. This CDR3 is built from 18 residues.